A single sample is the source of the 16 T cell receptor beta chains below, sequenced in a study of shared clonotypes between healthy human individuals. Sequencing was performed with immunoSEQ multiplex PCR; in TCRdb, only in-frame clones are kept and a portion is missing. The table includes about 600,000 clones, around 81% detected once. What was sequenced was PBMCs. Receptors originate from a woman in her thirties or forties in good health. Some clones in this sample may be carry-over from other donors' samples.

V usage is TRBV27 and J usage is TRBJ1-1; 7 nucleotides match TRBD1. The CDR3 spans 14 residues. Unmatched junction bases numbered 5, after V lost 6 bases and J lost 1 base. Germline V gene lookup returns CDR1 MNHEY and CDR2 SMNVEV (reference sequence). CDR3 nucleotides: TGTGCCAGCAGGGAAAGACAGGGGAACACTGAAGCTTTCTTT. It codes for CASRERQGNTEAFF.

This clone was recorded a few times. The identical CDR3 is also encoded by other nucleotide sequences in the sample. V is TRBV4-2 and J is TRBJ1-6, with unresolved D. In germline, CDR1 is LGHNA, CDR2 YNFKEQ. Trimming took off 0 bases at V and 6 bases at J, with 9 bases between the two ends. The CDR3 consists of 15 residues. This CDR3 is CASSQDWDSNSPLHF. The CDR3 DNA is TGTGCCAGCAGCCAAGATTGGGATAGTAATTCACCCCTCCACTTT.

The CDR3 bases are TGTGCCAGCAGTTTATCCGACAGGGAGTTGAGAGATACGCAGTATTTT. This codes for CASSLSDRELRDTQYF. V gene TRBV28 combines with J gene TRBJ2-3, with 7 bases lining up with TRBD1. V lost 1 base and J lost 5; bases outside the gene matches: 9. CDR3 length equals 16 residues. Per the germline V gene, CDR1 is MDHEN and CDR2 is SYDVKM.

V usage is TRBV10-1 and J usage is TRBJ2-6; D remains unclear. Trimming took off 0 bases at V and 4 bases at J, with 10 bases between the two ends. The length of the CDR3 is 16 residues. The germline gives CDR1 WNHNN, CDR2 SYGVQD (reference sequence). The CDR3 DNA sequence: TGCGCCAGCAGTGAGTCGGTGGGGTCCGGGGCCAACGTCCTGACTTTC. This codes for CASSESVGSGANVLTF.

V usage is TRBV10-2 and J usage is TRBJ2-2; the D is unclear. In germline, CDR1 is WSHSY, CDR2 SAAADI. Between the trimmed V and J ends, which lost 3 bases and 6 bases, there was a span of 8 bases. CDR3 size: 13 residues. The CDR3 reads CASSEISPGELFF. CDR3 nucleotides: TGCGCCAGCAGTGAAATATCACCCGGGGAGCTGTTTTTT.

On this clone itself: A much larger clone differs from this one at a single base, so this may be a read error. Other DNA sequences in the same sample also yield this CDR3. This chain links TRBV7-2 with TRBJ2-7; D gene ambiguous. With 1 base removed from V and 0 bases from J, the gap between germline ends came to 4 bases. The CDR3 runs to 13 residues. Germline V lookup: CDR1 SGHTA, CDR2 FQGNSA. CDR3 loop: CASSLDSSYEQYF. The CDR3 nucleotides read TGTGCCAGCAGCTTAGACAGCTCCTACGAGCAGTACTTC.

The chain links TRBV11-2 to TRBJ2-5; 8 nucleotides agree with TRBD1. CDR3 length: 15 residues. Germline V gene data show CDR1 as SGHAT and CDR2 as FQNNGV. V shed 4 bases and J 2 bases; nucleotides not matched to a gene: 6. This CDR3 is CASSSRQGIQETQYF. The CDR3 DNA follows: TGTGCCAGCAGCTCCCGACAGGGGATTCAAGAGACCCAGTACTTC.

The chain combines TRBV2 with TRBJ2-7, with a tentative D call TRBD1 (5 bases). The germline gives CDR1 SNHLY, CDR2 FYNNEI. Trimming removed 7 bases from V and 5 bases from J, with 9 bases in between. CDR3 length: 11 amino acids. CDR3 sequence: CASTQGNEQYF. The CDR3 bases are TGTGCCAGCACCCAGGGAAACGAGCAGTACTTC.

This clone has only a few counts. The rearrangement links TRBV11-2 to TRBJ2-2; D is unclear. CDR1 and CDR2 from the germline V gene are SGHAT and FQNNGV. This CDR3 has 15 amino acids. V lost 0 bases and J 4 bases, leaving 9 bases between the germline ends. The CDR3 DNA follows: TGTGCCAGCAGCTTAGAGTCCAGATCCACCGGGGAGCTGTTTTTT. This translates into CASSLESRSTGELFF. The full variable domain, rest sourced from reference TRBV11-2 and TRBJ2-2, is EAGVAQSPRYKIIEKRQSVAFWCNPISGHATLYWYQQILGQGPKLLIQFQNNGVVDDSQLPKDRFSAERLKGVDSTLKIQPAKLEDSAVYLCASSLESRSTGELFFGEGSRLTVL.

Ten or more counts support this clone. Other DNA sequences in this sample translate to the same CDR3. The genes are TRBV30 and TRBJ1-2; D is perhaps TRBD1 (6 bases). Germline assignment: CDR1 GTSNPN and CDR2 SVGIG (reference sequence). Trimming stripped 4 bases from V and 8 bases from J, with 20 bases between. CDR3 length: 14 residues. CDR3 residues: CAWKFGAGAGGYTF. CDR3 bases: TGTGCCTGGAAGTTCGGGGCGGGGGCTGGAGGCTACACCTTC.

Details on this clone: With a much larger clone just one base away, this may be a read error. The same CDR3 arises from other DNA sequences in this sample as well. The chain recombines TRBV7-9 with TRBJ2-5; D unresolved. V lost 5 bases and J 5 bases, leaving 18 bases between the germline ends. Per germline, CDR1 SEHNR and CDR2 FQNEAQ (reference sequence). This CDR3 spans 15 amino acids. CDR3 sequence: CASSPLGGGQETQYF. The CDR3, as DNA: TGTGCCAGCAGCCCACTCGGCGGTGGGCAGGAGACCCAGTACTTC.

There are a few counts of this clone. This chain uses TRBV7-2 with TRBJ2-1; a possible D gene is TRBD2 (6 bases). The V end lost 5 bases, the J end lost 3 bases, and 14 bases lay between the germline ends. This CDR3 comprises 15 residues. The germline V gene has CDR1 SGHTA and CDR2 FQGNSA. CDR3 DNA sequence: TGTGCCAGCAGCCTCTCTAGCGTCCTCTACAATGAGCAGTTCTTC. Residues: CASSLSSVLYNEQFF.

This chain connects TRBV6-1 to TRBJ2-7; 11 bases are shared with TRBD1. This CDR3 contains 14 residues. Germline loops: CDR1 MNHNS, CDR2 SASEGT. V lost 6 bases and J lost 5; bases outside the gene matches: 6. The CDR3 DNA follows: TGTGCCAGCAGCCTACGGGACAGGGGGGACGAGCAGTACTTC. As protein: CASSLRDRGDEQYF.

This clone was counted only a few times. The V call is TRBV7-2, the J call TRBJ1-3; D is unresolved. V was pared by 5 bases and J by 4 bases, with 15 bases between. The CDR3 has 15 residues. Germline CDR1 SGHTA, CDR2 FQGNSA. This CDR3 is CASSHGLSVGNTIYF. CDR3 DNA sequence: TGTGCCAGCAGCCACGGACTCTCGGTCGGAAACACCATATATTTT.

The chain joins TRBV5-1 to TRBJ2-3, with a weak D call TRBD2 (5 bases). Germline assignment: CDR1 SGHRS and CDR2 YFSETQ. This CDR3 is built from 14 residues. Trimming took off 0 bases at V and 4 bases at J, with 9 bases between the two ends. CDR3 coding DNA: TGCGCCAGCAGCTTGGGAGGGCCGGCAGATACGCAGTATTTT. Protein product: CASSLGGPADTQYF.

The CDR3 DNA follows: TGTGCCACCACCAAGGCGCCGATCGGGGAGACCCAGTACTTC. Its protein is CATTKAPIGETQYF. The chain joins TRBV5-4 to TRBJ2-5, with D uncertain. Germline CDR1 is SGHNT and CDR2 is YYREEE (reference sequence). The CDR3 totals 14 residues. V lost 9 bases, J lost 5 bases, and 20 bases lay in between. The entire variable domain, with the rest obtained from reference TRBV5-4 and TRBJ2-5, is as follows: ETGVTQSPTHLIKTRGQQVTLRCSSQSGHNTVSWYQQALGQGPQFIFQYYREEENGRGNFPPRFSGLQFPNYSSELNVNALELDDSALYLCATTKAPIGETQYFGPGTRLLVL.